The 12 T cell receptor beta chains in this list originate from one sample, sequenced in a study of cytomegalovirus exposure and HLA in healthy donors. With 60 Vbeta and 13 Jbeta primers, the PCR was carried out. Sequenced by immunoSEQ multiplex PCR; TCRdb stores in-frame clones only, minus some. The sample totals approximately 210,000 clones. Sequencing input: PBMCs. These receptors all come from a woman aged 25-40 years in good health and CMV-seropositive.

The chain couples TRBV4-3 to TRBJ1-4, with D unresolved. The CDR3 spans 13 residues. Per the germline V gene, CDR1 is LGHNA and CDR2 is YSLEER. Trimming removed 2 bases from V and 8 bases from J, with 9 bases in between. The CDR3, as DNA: TGCGCCAGCAGCCAACTTACTTTCGAAAAACTGTTTTTT. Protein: CASSQLTFEKLFF.

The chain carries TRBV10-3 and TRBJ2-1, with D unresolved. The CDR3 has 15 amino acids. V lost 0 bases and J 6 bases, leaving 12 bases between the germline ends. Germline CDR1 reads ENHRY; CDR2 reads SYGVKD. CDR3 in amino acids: CAISESSTILNEQFF. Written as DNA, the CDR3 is TGTGCCATCAGTGAGTCCTCAACTATTCTCAATGAGCAGTTCTTC.

The CDR3 is CASSLTGVGEQYF. The DNA for the CDR3 is TGTGCCAGCAGTTTAACAGGGGTGGGCGAGCAGTACTTC. V usage is TRBV28 and J usage is TRBJ2-7; 7 bases agree with TRBD1. Trimming took 2 bases from V and 6 from J; bases not matched to a gene: 4. This CDR3 spans 13 amino acids. CDR1 MDHEN and CDR2 SYDVKM come from the germline V gene.

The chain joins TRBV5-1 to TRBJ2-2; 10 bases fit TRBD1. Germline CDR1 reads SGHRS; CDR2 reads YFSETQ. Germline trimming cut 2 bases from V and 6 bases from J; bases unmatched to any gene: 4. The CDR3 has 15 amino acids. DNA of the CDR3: TGCGCCAGCAGCTTTACCGGGACAGGGGCCGGGGAGCTGTTTTTT. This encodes CASSFTGTGAGELFF.

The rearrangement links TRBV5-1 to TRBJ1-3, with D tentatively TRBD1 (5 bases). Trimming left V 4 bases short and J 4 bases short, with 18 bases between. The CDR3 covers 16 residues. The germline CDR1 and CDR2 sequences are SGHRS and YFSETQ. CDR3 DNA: TGCGCCAGCAGCCCAGGGTTGATCGTGGAAGGAAACACCATATATTTT. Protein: CASSPGLIVEGNTIYF. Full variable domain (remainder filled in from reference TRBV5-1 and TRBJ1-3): KAGVTQTPRYLIKTRGQQVTLSCSPISGHRSVSWYQQTPGQGLQFLFEYFSETQRNKGNFPGRFSGRQFSNSRSEMNVSTLELGDSALYLCASSPGLIVEGNTIYFGEGSWLTVV.

The DNA of the CDR3 is TGCGCCAGCAGCCATCAGGACAGGGGGCCGTTTGGCTACACCTTC. This translates into CASSHQDRGPFGYTF. V usage is TRBV4-1 and J usage is TRBJ1-2, with 11 bases lining up with TRBD1. The J segment lost 7 bases and the V segment lost 3 bases, leaving 7 bases of the junction unmatched. The CDR3 loop spans 15 amino acids. Germline assignment: CDR1 MGHRA and CDR2 YSYEKL.

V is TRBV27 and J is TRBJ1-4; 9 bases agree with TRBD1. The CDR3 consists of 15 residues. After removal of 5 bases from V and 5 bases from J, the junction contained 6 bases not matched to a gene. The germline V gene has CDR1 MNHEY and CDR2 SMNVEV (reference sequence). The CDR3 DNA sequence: TGTGCCAGCAGTCCCAAGGACAGGGGAAATGAAAAACTGTTTTTT. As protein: CASSPKDRGNEKLFF.

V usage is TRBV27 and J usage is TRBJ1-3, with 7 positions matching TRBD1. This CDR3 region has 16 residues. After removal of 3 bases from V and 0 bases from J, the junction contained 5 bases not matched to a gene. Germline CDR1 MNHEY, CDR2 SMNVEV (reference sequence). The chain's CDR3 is CASSFKQGISGNTIYF. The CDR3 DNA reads TGTGCCAGCAGTTTCAAACAGGGGATCTCTGGAAACACCATATATTTT.

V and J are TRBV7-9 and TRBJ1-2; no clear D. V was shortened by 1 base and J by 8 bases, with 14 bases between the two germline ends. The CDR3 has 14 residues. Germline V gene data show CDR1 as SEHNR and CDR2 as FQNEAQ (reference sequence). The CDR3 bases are TGTGCCAGCAGCTTAGAGGCTGGCAGGCCGGGCTACACCTTC. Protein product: CASSLEAGRPGYTF.

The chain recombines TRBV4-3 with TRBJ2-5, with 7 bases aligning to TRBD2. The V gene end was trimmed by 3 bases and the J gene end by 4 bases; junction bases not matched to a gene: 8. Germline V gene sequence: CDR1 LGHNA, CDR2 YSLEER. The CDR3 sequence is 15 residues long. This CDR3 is CASSQVYSGTETQYF. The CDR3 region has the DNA TGCGCCAGCAGCCAGGTTTACAGCGGGACAGAGACCCAGTACTTC.

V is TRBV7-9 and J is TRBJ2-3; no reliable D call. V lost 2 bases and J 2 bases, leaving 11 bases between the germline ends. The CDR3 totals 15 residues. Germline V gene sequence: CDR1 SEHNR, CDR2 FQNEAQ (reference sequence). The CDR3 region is CASSLYPAVTDTQYF. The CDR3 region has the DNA TGTGCCAGCAGCTTATACCCGGCGGTCACAGATACGCAGTATTTT. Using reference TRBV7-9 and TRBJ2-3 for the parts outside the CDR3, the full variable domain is DTGVSQNPRHKITKRGQNVTFRCDPISEHNRLYWYRQTLGQGPEFLTYFQNEAQLEKSRLLSDRFSAERPKGSFSTLEIQRTEQGDSAMYLCASSLYPAVTDTQYFGPGTRLTVL.

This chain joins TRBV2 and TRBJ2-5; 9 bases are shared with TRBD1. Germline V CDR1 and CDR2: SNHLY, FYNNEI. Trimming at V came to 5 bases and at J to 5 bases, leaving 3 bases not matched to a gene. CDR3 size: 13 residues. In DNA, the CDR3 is TGTGCCAGCAGTAGACAGGGGGGTGAGACCCAGTACTTC. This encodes CASSRQGGETQYF. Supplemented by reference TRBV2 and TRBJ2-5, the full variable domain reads EPEVTQTPSHQVTQMGQEVILRCVPISNHLYFYWYRQILGQKVEFLVSFYNNEISEKSEIFDDQFSVERPDGSNFTLKIRSTKLEDSAMYFCASSRQGGETQYFGPGTRLLVL.